The present TCR beta chain was sequenced within a study of regulatory T cells in long-lasting Graves disease. Time point: newly diagnosed GD, antithyroid drugs for less than 3 months. Generation of the TCR library employed RNA extracted from PBMCs. Germline-derived CDR1 and CDR2 are SEHNR and FQNEAQ (reference sequence). This CDR3 has 19 residues. J lost 5 bases, V lost 4 bases, and 16 bases had no gene match. There are many counts of this clonotype. Libraries of TCR beta came from iRepertoire HTBI primers plus Arm-PCR of CDR3 regions. TCRdb used MiXCR to reprocess the multiplex PCR reads, holding one entry per CDR3 protein. In the table there are more than 300,000 distinct CDR3 sequences, over 9.5% of which are singletons. The same data also went into a second study, on T cells in Graves' hyperthyroidism and ophthalmopathy.

The material was peripheral blood mononuclear cells (PBMCs), obtained at new diagnosis, from a patient treated with antithyroid drugs. V and J are TRBV7-9 and TRBJ2-2, with 10 bases that match TRBD1. The origin of this receptor is a woman between 18 and 29 years old with Graves disease. The CDR3 DNA reads TGTGCCAGCAGCTCTAACAACGGGGGCGACAGGGGGCAAACCGGGGAGCTGTTTTTT. This translates into CASSSNNGGDRGQTGELFF.